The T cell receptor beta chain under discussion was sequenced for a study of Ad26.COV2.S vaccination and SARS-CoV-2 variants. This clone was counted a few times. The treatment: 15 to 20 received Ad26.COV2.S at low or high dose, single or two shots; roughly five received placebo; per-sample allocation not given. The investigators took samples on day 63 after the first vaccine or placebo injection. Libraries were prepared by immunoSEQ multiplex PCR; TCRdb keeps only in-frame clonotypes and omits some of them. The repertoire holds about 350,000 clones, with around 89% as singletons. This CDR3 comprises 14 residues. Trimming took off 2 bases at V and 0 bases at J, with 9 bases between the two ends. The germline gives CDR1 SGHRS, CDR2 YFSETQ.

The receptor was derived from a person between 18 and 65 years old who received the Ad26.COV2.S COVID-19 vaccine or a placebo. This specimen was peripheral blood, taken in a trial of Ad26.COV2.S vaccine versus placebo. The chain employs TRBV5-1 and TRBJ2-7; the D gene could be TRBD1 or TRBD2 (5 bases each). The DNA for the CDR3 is TGCGCCAGCAGCTTTGAGGGGCCCTCCTACGAGCAGTACTTC. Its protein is CASSFEGPSYEQYF.